Listed here is a single TCR beta chain. These data come from a study of shared clonotypes between healthy human individuals. For sorted subsets, about 190 ng DNA per replicate equaled approximately 32,000 T cell genomes. Repertoires were generated with immunoSEQ multiplex PCR, while TCRdb's copy carries only in-frame clones and drops some. The repertoire holds over a million clones, with 70% to 80% as singletons. From germline, CDR1 is SGHTA and CDR2 FQGNSA. This CDR3 contains 14 residues. Trimming shortened V by 5 bases and J by 2 bases, and 13 bases separated the two germline ends. Specimen: memory CD4+ T cells sorted from blood. Indicated subset: CD45RA-negative fraction. The V call is TRBV7-2, the J call TRBJ2-7, with a possible D match to TRBD1 (6 bases). The TCR sequence derives from a man aged 18 to 30 in good health. The CDR3 DNA sequence: TGTGCCAGCAGCGCGCAGGGGCCCGCCTACGAGCAGTACTTC. Its protein product is CASSAQGPAYEQYF.